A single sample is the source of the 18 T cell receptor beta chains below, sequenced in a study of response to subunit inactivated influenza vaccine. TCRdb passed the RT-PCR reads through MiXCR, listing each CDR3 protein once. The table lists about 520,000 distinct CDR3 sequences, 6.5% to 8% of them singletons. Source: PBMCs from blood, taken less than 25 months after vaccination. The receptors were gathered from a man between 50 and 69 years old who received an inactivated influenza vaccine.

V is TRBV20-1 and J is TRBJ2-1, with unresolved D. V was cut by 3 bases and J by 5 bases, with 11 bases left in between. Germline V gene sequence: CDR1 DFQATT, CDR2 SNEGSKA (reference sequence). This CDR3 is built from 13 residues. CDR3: CSARGMINNEQFF. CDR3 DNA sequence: TGCAGTGCTAGGGGGATGATTAACAATGAGCAGTTCTTC.

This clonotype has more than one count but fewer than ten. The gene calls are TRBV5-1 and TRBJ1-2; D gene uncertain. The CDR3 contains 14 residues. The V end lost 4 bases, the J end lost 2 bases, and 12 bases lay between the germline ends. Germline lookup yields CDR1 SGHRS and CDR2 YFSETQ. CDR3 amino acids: CASSRQPWNYGYTF. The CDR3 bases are TGCGCCAGCAGCCGTCAGCCATGGAACTATGGCTACACCTTC.

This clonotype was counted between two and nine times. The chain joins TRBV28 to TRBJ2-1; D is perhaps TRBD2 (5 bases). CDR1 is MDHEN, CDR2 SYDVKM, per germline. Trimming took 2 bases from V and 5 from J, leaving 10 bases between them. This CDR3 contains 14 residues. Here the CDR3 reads CASSLERRHNEQFF. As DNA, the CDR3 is TGTGCCAGCAGTTTAGAGCGGAGACACAATGAGCAGTTCTTC.

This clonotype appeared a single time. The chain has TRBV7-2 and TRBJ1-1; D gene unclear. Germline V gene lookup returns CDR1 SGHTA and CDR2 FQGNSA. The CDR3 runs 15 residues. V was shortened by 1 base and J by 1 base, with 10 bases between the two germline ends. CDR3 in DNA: TGTGCCAGCAGCTTAGAATTTCACAGGAACACTGAAGCTTTCTTT. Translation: CASSLEFHRNTEAFF.

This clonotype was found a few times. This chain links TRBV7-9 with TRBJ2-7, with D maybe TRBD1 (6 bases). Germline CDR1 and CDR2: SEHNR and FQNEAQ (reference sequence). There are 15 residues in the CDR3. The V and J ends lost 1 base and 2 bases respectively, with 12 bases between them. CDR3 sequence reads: CASSLGSGTPYEQYF. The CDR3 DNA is TGTGCCAGCAGCTTAGGTTCGGGGACACCCTACGAGCAGTACTTC. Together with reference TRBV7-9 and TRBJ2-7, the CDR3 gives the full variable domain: DTGVSQNPRHKITKRGQNVTFRCDPISEHNRLYWYRQTLGQGPEFLTYFQNEAQLEKSRLLSDRFSAERPKGSFSTLEIQRTEQGDSAMYLCASSLGSGTPYEQYFGPGTRLTVT.

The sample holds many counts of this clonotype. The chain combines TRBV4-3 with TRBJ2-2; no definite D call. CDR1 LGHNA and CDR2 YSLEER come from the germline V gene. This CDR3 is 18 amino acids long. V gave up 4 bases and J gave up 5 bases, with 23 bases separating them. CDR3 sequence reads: CASSPGLGTKARTGELFF. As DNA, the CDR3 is TGCGCCAGCAGCCCTGGTCTGGGCACGAAGGCTAGGACCGGGGAGCTGTTTTTT.

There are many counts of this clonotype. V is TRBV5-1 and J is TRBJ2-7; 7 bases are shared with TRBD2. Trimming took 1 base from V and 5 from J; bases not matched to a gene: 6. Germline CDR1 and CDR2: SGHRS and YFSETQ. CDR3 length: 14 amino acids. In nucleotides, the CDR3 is TGCGCCAGCAGCTTGACCGGGACTATTCACGAGCAGTACTTC. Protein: CASSLTGTIHEQYF.

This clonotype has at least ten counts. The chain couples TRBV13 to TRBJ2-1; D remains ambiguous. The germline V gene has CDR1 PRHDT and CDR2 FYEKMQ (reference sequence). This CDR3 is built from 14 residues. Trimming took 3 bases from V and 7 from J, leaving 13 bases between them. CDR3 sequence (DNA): TGTGCCAGCAGCTTTTTCTACCAGACAAATGAGCAGTTCTTC. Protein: CASSFFYQTNEQFF.

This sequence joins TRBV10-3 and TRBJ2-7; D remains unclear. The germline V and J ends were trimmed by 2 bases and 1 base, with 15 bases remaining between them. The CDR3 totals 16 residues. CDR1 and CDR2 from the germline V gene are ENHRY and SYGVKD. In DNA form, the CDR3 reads TGTGCCATCAGTGAGGGAATGGGTGACTCATCCTACGAGCAGTACTTC. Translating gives CAISEGMGDSSYEQYF.

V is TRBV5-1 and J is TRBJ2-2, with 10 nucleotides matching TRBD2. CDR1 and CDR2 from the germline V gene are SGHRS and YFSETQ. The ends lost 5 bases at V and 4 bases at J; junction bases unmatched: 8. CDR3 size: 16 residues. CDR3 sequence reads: CASSSPGLASTGELFF. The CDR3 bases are TGCGCCAGCAGTTCCCCGGGACTAGCGTCCACCGGGGAGCTGTTTTTT.

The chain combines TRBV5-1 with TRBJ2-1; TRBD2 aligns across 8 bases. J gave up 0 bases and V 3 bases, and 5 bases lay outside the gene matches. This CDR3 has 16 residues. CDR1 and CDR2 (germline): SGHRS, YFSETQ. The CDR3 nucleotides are TGCGCCAGCAGCTCTTATCGGGGGGGCTCCTACAATGAGCAGTTCTTC. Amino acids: CASSSYRGGSYNEQFF.

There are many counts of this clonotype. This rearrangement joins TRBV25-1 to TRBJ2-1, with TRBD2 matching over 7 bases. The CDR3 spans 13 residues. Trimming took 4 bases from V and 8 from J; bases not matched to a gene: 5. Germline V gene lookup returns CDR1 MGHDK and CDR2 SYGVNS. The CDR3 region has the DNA TGTGCCAGCAGTGGTCGGGGGGTCTATGAGCAGTTCTTC. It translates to CASSGRGVYEQFF.

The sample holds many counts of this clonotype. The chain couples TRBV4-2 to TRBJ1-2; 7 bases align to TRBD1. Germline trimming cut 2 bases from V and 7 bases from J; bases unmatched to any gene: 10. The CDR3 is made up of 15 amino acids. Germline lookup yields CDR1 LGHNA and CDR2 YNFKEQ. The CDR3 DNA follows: TGTGCCAGCAGCCAATTAGACAGGGAGAGTGGTGGCTACACCTTC. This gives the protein CASSQLDRESGGYTF.

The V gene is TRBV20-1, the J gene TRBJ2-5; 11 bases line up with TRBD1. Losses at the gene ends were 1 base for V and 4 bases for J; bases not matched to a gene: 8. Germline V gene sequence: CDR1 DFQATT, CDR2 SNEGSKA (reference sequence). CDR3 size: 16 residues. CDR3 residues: CSARGGQGVKLETQYF. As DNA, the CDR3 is TGCAGTGCTAGAGGGGGACAGGGGGTAAAATTAGAGACCCAGTACTTC.

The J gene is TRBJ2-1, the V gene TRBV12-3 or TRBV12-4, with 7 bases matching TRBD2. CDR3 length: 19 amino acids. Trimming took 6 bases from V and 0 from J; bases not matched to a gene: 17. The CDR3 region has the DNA TGTGCCAGCAGCCCTGGGCCCTTTGCGGGGGTTAGCTCCTACAATGAGCAGTTCTTC. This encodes CASSPGPFAGVSSYNEQFF.

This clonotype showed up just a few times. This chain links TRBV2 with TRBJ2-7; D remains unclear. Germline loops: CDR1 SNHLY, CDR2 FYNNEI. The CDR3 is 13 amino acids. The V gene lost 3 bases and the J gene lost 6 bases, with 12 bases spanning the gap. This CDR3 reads CASSDTRISEQYF. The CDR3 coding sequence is TGTGCCAGCAGTGACACCAGAATAAGCGAGCAGTACTTC.

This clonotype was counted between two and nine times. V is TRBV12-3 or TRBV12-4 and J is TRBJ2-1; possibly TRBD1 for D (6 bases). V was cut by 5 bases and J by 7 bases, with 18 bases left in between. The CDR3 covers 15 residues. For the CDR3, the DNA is TGTGCCAGCAGTCCCCAGGGGTCGGCGACTAATGAGCAGTTCTTC. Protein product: CASSPQGSATNEQFF.

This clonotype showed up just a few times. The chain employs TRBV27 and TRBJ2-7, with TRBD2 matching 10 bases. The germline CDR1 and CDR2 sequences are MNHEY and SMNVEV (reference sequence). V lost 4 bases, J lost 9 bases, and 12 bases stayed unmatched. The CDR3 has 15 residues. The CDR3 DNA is TGTGCCAGCAGTTCGAAGCGGGGGGGATTGGTAGTGCAGTACTTC. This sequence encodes CASSSKRGGLVVQYF.